The rows below give T cell receptor beta chains drawn from one sample of a study of T cells after yellow fever vaccination. One entry per CDR3 protein results from TCRdb running MiXCR on the 5' RACE reads. Altogether a few hundred thousand distinct CDR3 sequences are present, around 4% being singletons, with the ten largest covering around 24%. This specimen consisted of PBMCs, obtained on the day of the yellow fever booster vaccination. The receptors were gathered from a man aged 18 to 29 who received the YFV17D yellow fever vaccine. Both conserved end residues are part of each CDR3. The D gene is left open where the match is weak. Expanded clones get a size class; other rows say once, few or many, or leave the size out.

d_gene	abundance	v_gene	j_gene	CDR3nt	CDR3aa
NA	NA	TRBV7-2	TRBJ2-2	TGTGCCAGCAGCTTTGACCTGGGGACCGGGGAGCTGTTTTTT	CASSFDLGTGELFF
NA	NA	TRBV9	TRBJ2-3	TGTGCCAGCAGCGAGCATAGCGGGACAGCTTCTAGCACAGATACGCAGTATTTT	CASSEHSGTASSTDTQYF
TRBD1	NA	TRBV12-3/TRBV12-4	TRBJ1-6	TGTGCCAGCAGTTACAGGGGTAATTCACCCCTCCACTTT	CASSYRGNSPLHF
TRBD1	few	TRBV6-5	TRBJ2-3	TGTGCCAGCAGTTATGGGACAGCCTCTAGCACAGATACGCAGTATTTT	CASSYGTASSTDTQYF
NA	NA	TRBV6-2/TRBV6-3	TRBJ1-2	TGTGCCAGCAACCAACAGGGCTCTATCTACCGCTACACCTTC	CASNQQGSIYRYTF
NA	NA	TRBV7-2	TRBJ2-1	TGTGCCAGCAGCTTAAGGGGCATTAAGTCCTACAATGAGCAGTTCTTC	CASSLRGIKSYNEQFF
NA	few	TRBV4-1	TRBJ2-2	TGCGCCAGCACAGCAACCGGGGCCCCGACCGGGGAGCTGTTTTTT	CASTATGAPTGELFF
NA	few	TRBV6-6	TRBJ1-5	TGTGCCAGCAGTTACGTGGGCAGGGATAGCAATCAGCCCCAGCATTTT	CASSYVGRDSNQPQHF
NA	many	TRBV7-9	TRBJ1-2	TGTGCCAGCAGCTTCGCCGGGTTTAACTATGGCTACACCTTC	CASSFAGFNYGYTF
NA	many	TRBV5-1	TRBJ1-1	TGCGCCAGCAGCCCCCAGGTGGGGAACACTGAAGCTTTCTTT	CASSPQVGNTEAFF
NA	many	TRBV5-5	TRBJ2-2	TGTGCCAGCAACGAAAATCCCGCGCTTCACACCGGGGAGCTGTTTTTT	CASNENPALHTGELFF
TRBD2	NA	TRBV5-1	TRBJ2-2	TGCGCCAGCAGCCGGGGACTAGCGGGGGAATACACCGGGGAGCTGTTTTTT	CASSRGLAGEYTGELFF
TRBD2	many	TRBV18	TRBJ2-7	TGTGCCAGCTCATCAACGGGGGGGCCGGGCGAGCAGTACTTC	CASSSTGGPGEQYF
TRBD1	NA	TRBV11-2	TRBJ1-5	TGTGCCAGCAGTCTACAGGGGGTCCCCAATCAGCCCCAGCATTTT	CASSLQGVPNQPQHF
TRBD1	many	TRBV5-1	TRBJ2-3	TGCGCCACAAAGACAGGGGGCCTGACAGATACGCAGTATTTT	CATKTGGLTDTQYF